The source of this T cell receptor beta chain is a study of control samples from healthy donors and cancer patients. Measured with immunoSEQ multiplex PCR; TCRdb has only the in-frame clones, and not every one. The data hold roughly 100,000 clones, with just over 90% observed a single time. Trimming pared 4 bases from V and 1 base from J, leaving 22 bases between. The germline CDR1 and CDR2 sequences are GTSNPN and SVGIG (reference sequence). CDR3 length equals 17 residues. The V call is TRBV30, the J call TRBJ1-1; D ambiguous. Material for sequencing was blood. This sequence originates from a woman under 30 in good health. CDR3 region: CAWKPVGYRSGNTEAFF. The CDR3 nucleotides read TGTGCCTGGAAACCGGTGGGCTATCGGAGCGGGAACACTGAAGCTTTCTTT.